These 26 T cell receptor beta chains came from one sample sequenced in a study of spatial heterogeneity in lung cancer. TCRdb re-derived calls from the 5' RACE reads in MiXCR, one entry per CDR3 protein. This sample yields about 6,800 distinct CDR3 sequences, of which 13% to 15% are seen a single time; 8% to 10% belongs to the top ten. Antigen specificity for these receptors is unknown. Time point in this sample: sample taken at primary tumor resection. Points from the study as a whole: It was found that expanded intratumoral alpha and beta TCR counts tracked tumor mutation counts.

Sample: lung tumor tissue, taken at surgery. The receptor set was obtained from a male donor with early-stage non-small cell lung cancer.

Within the sample, this clonotype is medium-sized. This beta chain is an off-target read within a library intended for alpha chains, so its frequency means little. The genes are TRBV11-2 and TRBJ2-7; D is ambiguous. V lost 0 bases and J lost 2, with 8 bases in between. The CDR3 length is 14 residues. Germline lookup yields CDR1 SGHAT and CDR2 FQNNGV. The CDR3 nucleotides are TGTGCCAGCAGCTTAGAATTATATGCCTACGAGCAGTACTTC. Its protein product is CASSLELYAYEQYF.

By sample fraction, this clonotype is medium-sized (0.01 to 0.1%). The size of this beta chain means little, since it is a stray read in a library made for alpha chains. The gene calls are TRBV7-9 and TRBJ1-2; TRBD1 matches at 7 bases. There are 15 residues in the CDR3. V gave up 5 bases and J gave up 3 bases; unmatched junction bases: 9. CDR1 is SEHNR and CDR2 is FQNEAQ in the germline V gene (reference sequence). The DNA for the CDR3 is TGTGCCAGCAGCGTGGGGGACAGCTATTACTATGGCTACACCTTC. Translation gives CASSVGDSYYYGYTF. The whole variable domain, remainder taken from reference TRBV7-9 and TRBJ1-2, is DTGVSQNPRHKITKRGQNVTFRCDPISEHNRLYWYRQTLGQGPEFLTYFQNEAQLEKSRLLSDRFSAERPKGSFSTLEIQRTEQGDSAMYLCASSVGDSYYYGYTFGSGTRLTVV.

This clonotype has a handful of counts. In a library made to pick up alpha chains, this beta chain is a stray read with a size that means little. The chain joins TRBV28 to TRBJ2-5; 10 bases match TRBD2. The CDR3 contains 13 residues. From germline, CDR1 is MDHEN and CDR2 SYDVKM. The trim removed 5 bases at V and 6 bases at J, leaving 3 bases unmatched. CDR3 DNA sequence: TGTGCCAGCAGTATTAGCGGGGGGAAGACCCAGTACTTC. This gives the protein CASSISGGKTQYF.

By share of the sample, this clonotype is medium-sized. A library prepared for alpha chains yielded this beta chain as an off-target read; its size is of little meaning. The chain joins TRBV24-1 to TRBJ2-2; D may be TRBD1 (5 bases). CDR1 and CDR2 from the germline V gene are KGHDR and SFDVKD. The CDR3 is 14 residues long. V lost 4 bases to trimming and J lost 5 bases, with 10 bases between them. The CDR3 DNA follows: TGTGCCACCAGTGACACGACAGAAACCGGGGAGCTGTTTTTT. It is translated as CATSDTTETGELFF.

To note about this clonotype: Since it is a stray read in a library aimed at alpha chains, this beta chain has a size that is not meaningful. The J gene is TRBJ1-5, the V gene TRBV19; 7 bases agree with TRBD1. Trimming at V came to 3 bases and at J to 2 bases, leaving 22 bases not matched to a gene. Germline V gene lookup returns CDR1 LNHDA and CDR2 SQIVND (reference sequence). This CDR3 has 21 residues. The CDR3 reads CASSIRGLGTVSSWGNQPQHF. DNA of the CDR3: TGTGCCAGTAGTATCCGTGGGTTAGGGACAGTTTCTTCTTGGGGCAATCAGCCCCAGCATTTT. Based on the CDR3 plus reference TRBV19 and TRBJ1-5, the full variable domain is DGGITQSPKYLFRKEGQNVTLSCEQNLNHDAMYWYRQDPGQGLRLIYYSQIVNDFQKGDIAEGYSVSREKKESFPLTVTSAQKNPTAFYLCASSIRGLGTVSSWGNQPQHFGDGTRLSIL.

Only a few counts were recorded for this clonotype. The library was prepared for alpha chains; this beta chain is a stray read, so its frequency means little. The V and J genes are TRBV3-1 and TRBJ2-7; D remains ambiguous. Germline V gene sequence: CDR1 LGHDT, CDR2 YNNKEL (reference sequence). The CDR3 has 23 residues. V lost 1 base and J 3 bases, leaving 37 bases between the germline ends. The CDR3 is CASSQGSVYHFNLTVNGNYEQYF. The CDR3 bases are TGTGCCAGCAGCCAAGGATCAGTCTATCATTTCAACTTAACAGTTAATGGGAACTACGAGCAGTACTTC.

The table lists this clonotype with many counts. Mismatch with germline at one junction end may stem from a read error. For a library built for alpha chains, this beta chain is a stray read; little rests on its size. The chain joins TRBV29-1 to TRBJ2-3; the D gene could be TRBD1 or TRBD2 (5 bases each). Germline loops: CDR1 SQVTM, CDR2 ANQGSEA. This CDR3 comprises 10 residues. In DNA, the CDR3 is TGCAGCTGGGGACCAGATCCGCAGTATTTT. Residues: CSWGPDPQYF.

This clonotype was observed at least ten times. A library prepared for alpha chains yielded this beta chain as an off-target read; its size is of little meaning. The rearrangement links TRBV19 to TRBJ1-5; no clear D. The CDR3 is 14 amino acids. Germline lookup yields CDR1 LNHDA and CDR2 SQIVND (reference sequence). V gave up 10 bases and J gave up 6 bases, with 19 bases separating them. CDR3 in amino acids: CATHPRQASQPQHF. The CDR3 DNA sequence: TGTGCCACCCACCCACGGCAGGCCAGTCAGCCCCAGCATTTT.

This clonotype showed up many times. Since the library was made to target alpha chains, this beta chain is a stray read and its abundance is not meaningful. The genes are TRBV27 and TRBJ1-2; D is undetermined. Looked up from germline, CDR1 is MNHEY and CDR2 is SMNVEV (reference sequence). V was clipped by 4 bases and J by 8 bases, with 11 bases between them. The CDR3 has 12 amino acids. CDR3 in amino acids: CASSSRAGGYTF. CDR3 nucleotide sequence: TGTGCCAGCAGTTCACGGGCCGGAGGCTACACCTTC.

As to this clonotype: This beta chain is an off-target read within a library intended for alpha chains, so its frequency means little. This sequence joins TRBV27 and TRBJ2-1; TRBD2 matches at 10 bases. Trimming cost V 3 bases and J 7 bases; bases outside gene matches: 6. The CDR3 sequence is 15 residues long. The V gene's germline CDR1 is MNHEY and CDR2 SMNVEV (reference sequence). The CDR3 nucleotides read TGTGCCAGCAGTTTCACAGCGGGAGGGGTTAATGAGCAGTTCTTC. Its translation is CASSFTAGGVNEQFF.

Of note for this clonotype: With a much larger clone just one base away, this may be a read error. In a library made to pick up alpha chains, this beta chain is a stray read with a size that means little. The chain couples TRBV20-1 to TRBJ2-7; 8 bases agree with TRBD1. The CDR3 consists of 12 residues. Germline V gene data show CDR1 as DFQATT and CDR2 as SNEGSKA (reference sequence). The V gene end was trimmed by 1 base and the J gene end by 7 bases; junction bases not matched to a gene: 3. The CDR3, as DNA: TGCAGTGCTAGAGGACAGGGGAGAGAGCAGTACTTC. Its protein is CSARGQGREQYF.

Judged by abundance, this clonotype is medium-sized. For a library built for alpha chains, this beta chain is a stray read; little rests on its size. This sequence joins TRBV4-3 and TRBJ2-1; 9 bases map to TRBD2. The germline V gene encodes CDR1 LGHNA and CDR2 YSLEER. Trimming removed 0 bases from V and 4 bases from J; junction bases left unmatched: 4. CDR3 length: 16 residues. The CDR3 DNA sequence: TGCGCCAGCAGCCAAGATTTAAGCGGGGGGTACAATGAGCAGTTCTTC. Translating gives CASSQDLSGGYNEQFF.

This clonotype is termed medium-sized. This beta chain represents an off-target read in a library built for alpha chains; its size is of limited meaning. DNA of the CDR3: TGTGCCAGCAGTTTTATTTATGAAGCTTTCTTT. It translates to CASSFIYEAFF. The chain carries TRBV12-3 or TRBV12-4 and TRBJ1-1, with no clear D. V was shortened by 3 bases and J by 7 bases, with 6 bases between the two germline ends. This CDR3 has 11 amino acids.

This clonotype is medium-sized within its sample. Within a library made for alpha chains, this beta chain is off target, and its count is uninformative. The CDR3 reads CSATSTPSGSTDTQYF. CDR3 coding DNA: TGCAGTGCTACCTCGACCCCTAGCGGGAGCACAGATACGCAGTATTTT. The V and J genes are TRBV20-1 and TRBJ2-3; the match to TRBD2 covers 8 bases. With V trimmed by 4 bases and J by 0 bases, 9 bases remained unmatched. Germline V gene sequence: CDR1 DFQATT, CDR2 SNEGSKA (reference sequence). This CDR3 is 16 amino acids long.

This clonotype has a handful of counts. The library was built for alpha chains, so this beta chain is an off-target read and its size means little. The rearrangement uses TRBV29-1 and TRBJ2-1; 12 bases are a match to TRBD2. V lost 5 bases and J lost 2; bases outside the gene matches: 4. This CDR3 region has 15 residues. Germline V gene data show CDR1 as SQVTM and CDR2 as ANQGSEA. The CDR3 spells CSVPRTSGTYNEQFF. Here the CDR3 DNA reads TGCAGCGTTCCCCGGACTAGCGGGACCTACAATGAGCAGTTCTTC.

This clonotype ranks as large. This beta chain turned up in a library designed for alpha chains; as an off-target read, its abundance says little. The genes are TRBV18 and TRBJ1-5, with a weak D call TRBD1 (5 bases). Trimming stripped 2 bases from V and 4 bases from J, with 12 bases between. Germline-derived CDR1 and CDR2 are KGHSH and LQKENI. The CDR3 has 15 amino acids. CDR3 in DNA: TGTGCCAGCTCACCAGATCGGGGGAGGAATCAGCCCCAGCATTTT. Amino acids: CASSPDRGRNQPQHF.

This clonotype was seen ten or more times. For a library built for alpha chains, this beta chain is a stray read; little rests on its size. This sequence joins TRBV19 and TRBJ1-5; 10 positions agree with TRBD1. The CDR3 spans 15 residues. From germline, CDR1 is LNHDA and CDR2 SQIVND (reference sequence). Germline trimming cut 5 bases from V and 4 bases from J; bases unmatched to any gene: 5. CDR3 sequence (DNA): TGTGCCAGTAGTGAACGACAGGGGGCAAATCAGCCCCAGCATTTT. As protein: CASSERQGANQPQHF.

This clonotype was seen only a few times. The size of this beta chain means little, since it is a stray read in a library made for alpha chains. The rearrangement links TRBV27 to TRBJ2-5; 7 bases match TRBD1. The V gene's germline CDR1 is MNHEY and CDR2 SMNVEV (reference sequence). The CDR3 is made up of 14 amino acids. The J segment lost 0 bases and the V segment lost 4 bases, leaving 2 bases of the junction unmatched. The chain's CDR3 is CASSYTGDQETQYF. The CDR3 nucleotides read TGTGCCAGCAGTTACACAGGGGACCAAGAGACCCAGTACTTC.

This clonotype is medium-sized. Being off target in a library aimed at alpha chains, this beta chain has a size of little meaning. J is TRBJ1-1 and V is TRBV4-2; D uncertain. CDR3 length equals 15 residues. Germline lookup yields CDR1 LGHNA and CDR2 YNFKEQ. V lost 1 base to trimming and J lost 1 base, with 10 bases between them. The CDR3 DNA reads as TGTGCCAGCAGCCAAGCGGCATACGGGAACACTGAAGCTTTCTTT. Residues: CASSQAAYGNTEAFF.

This clonotype was counted a few times. The size of this beta chain means little, since it is a stray read in a library made for alpha chains. CDR3 amino acids: CASNTGTRWRYEQYF. The CDR3 bases are TGTGCCAGCAACACCGGGACCCGATGGAGATACGAGCAGTACTTC. The chain combines TRBV6-2 or TRBV6-3 with TRBJ2-7; D may be TRBD1 or TRBD2 (5 bases each). The CDR3 is made up of 15 amino acids. The ends were cut back, 7 bases at V and 4 bases at J, with 20 bases in the middle. Germline CDR1 is MNHEY and CDR2 is SVGEGT.

This clonotype was counted at least ten times. A library made for alpha chains picked up this beta chain off target, so its size means little. The chain is built from TRBV30 and TRBJ1-2, with D possibly TRBD1 on 5 matching bases. V lost 4 bases and J lost 7, with 19 bases in between. Germline CDR1 reads GTSNPN; CDR2 reads SVGIG (reference sequence). The CDR3 length is 14 residues. The CDR3 DNA reads TGTGCCTGGACCTACCGGGACCGCGATAGTGGCTACACCTTC. Protein product: CAWTYRDRDSGYTF.

On this clonotype: The library was designed around alpha chains, so this beta chain is a stray read whose abundance carries little weight. This chain links TRBV12-3 or TRBV12-4 with TRBJ1-1; tentatively, D is TRBD1 (5 bases). V was trimmed by 5 bases and J by 10 bases, leaving 17 bases between them. The CDR3 is 13 residues long. CDR3 DNA sequence: TGTGCCAGCAGTCGCCGGGACCCTAAGGGAGCTTTCTTT. Its translation is CASSRRDPKGAFF.

This clonotype has ten or more counts. This beta chain is off target for a library built for alpha chains, so its abundance means little. The rearrangement links TRBV6-2 or TRBV6-3 to TRBJ2-7; D remains unclear. Between the trimmed V and J ends, which lost 6 bases and 3 bases, there was a span of 9 bases. This CDR3 region has 12 residues. Germline V lookup: CDR1 MNHEY, CDR2 SVGEGT. The CDR3 loop reads CASRDAYYEQYF. The DNA of the CDR3 is TGTGCCAGCAGGGACGCGTACTACGAGCAGTACTTC.

In this sample, this clonotype is medium-sized. Because this beta chain is a stray read in a library intended to capture alpha chains, its abundance should not be given much weight. The chain combines TRBV12-5 with TRBJ2-1, with D perhaps TRBD1 or TRBD2 (5 bases each). The CDR3 contains 14 residues. V lost 3 bases and J lost 4, with 10 bases in between. Germline CDR1 and CDR2: LGHNT and FRNRAP. CDR3 coding DNA: TGTGCTAGTGGTTTCGGGACCCTTTACAATGAGCAGTTCTTC. Amino acid sequence: CASGFGTLYNEQFF.

This clonotype was seen only once. This may arise from a read error, as a much more abundant clone is one base away. This beta chain is an unintended read in a library built for alpha chains; its size means little. The chain joins TRBV11-2 to TRBJ2-2; the D gene is possibly TRBD2 (5 bases). There are 12 residues in the CDR3. Germline V gives CDR1 SGHAT, CDR2 FQNNGV. The CDR3 loop reads CASSPFPGEMFF. CDR3 bases: TGTGCCAGCAGTCCGTTCCCCGGGGAGATGTTTTTT.

The table lists this clonotype with a few counts. This beta chain was picked up by a library intended for alpha chains and is off target, so its count carries little meaning. The chain links TRBV4-3 to TRBJ1-2; 10 bases agree with TRBD1. V trimming: 2 bases; J trimming: 4 bases; junction bases outside the gene matches: 4. Germline V gene sequence: CDR1 LGHNA, CDR2 YSLEER. CDR3 size: 15 residues. CDR3 DNA sequence: TGCGCCAGCAGCCAAATGACAGGGGGCTCCTATGGCTACACCTTC. Amino acid sequence: CASSQMTGGSYGYTF.